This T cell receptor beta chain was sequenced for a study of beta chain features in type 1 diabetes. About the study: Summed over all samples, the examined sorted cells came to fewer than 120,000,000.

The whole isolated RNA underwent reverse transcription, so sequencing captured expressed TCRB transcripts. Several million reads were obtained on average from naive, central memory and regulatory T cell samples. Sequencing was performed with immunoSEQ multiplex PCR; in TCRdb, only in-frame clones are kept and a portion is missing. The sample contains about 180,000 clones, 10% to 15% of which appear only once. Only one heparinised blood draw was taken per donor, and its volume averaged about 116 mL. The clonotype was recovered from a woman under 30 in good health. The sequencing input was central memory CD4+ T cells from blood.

This chain's CDR3 is CASSLMGADNEQYF. In DNA form, the CDR3 reads TGCGCCAGCAGCCTCATGGGGGCGGACAACGAGCAGTACTTC. V and J are TRBV23-1 and TRBJ2-7; a weak D match, TRBD1 (6 bases). TRBV23-1 qualifies as an ORF whose function is uncertain. The CDR3 runs 14 residues. V dropped 6 bases and J dropped 5 bases, with 17 bases sitting between them.